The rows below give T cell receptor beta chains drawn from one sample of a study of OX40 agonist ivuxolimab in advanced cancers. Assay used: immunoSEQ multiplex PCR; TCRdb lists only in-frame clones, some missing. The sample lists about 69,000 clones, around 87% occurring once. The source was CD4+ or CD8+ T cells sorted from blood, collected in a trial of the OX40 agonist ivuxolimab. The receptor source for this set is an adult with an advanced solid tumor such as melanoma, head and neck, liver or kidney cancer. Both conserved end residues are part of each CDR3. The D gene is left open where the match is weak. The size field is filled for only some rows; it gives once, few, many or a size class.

cdr3_nt: TGCAGTGTGGCTGCCCAATTCTTC; cdr3_aa: CSVAAQFF; d_call: -; clone_size: -; v_call: TRBV20-1; j_call: TRBJ2-1
cdr3_nt: TGCGCCAGCAGCCCACGGACTAGCGGGAGGACGATGAGCTCCTACAATGAGCAGTTCTTC; cdr3_aa: CASSPRTSGRTMSSYNEQFF; d_call: TRBD2; clone_size: -; v_call: TRBV5-1; j_call: TRBJ2-1
cdr3_nt: TGTGCCAGCAGTTTATCAGGGGCCAACTCTGGAAACACCATATATTTT; cdr3_aa: CASSLSGANSGNTIYF; d_call: -; clone_size: once; v_call: TRBV28; j_call: TRBJ1-3
cdr3_nt: TGTGCCAGCAGCTTAGATCACGGGAGGGTTAATGAGCAGTTCTTC; cdr3_aa: CASSLDHGRVNEQFF; d_call: TRBD2; clone_size: -; v_call: TRBV11-2; j_call: TRBJ2-1
cdr3_nt: TGCGCCAGCAGCCTCGGAGAGAGGGGGAATGAGCAGTTCTTC; cdr3_aa: CASSLGERGNEQFF; d_call: -; clone_size: -; v_call: TRBV4-1; j_call: TRBJ2-1
cdr3_nt: TGTGCCAGCAGCTTACAAAGGACAGGCTACGAGCAGTACTTC; cdr3_aa: CASSLQRTGYEQYF; d_call: TRBD1; clone_size: -; v_call: TRBV7-2; j_call: TRBJ2-7
cdr3_nt: TGTGCCAGCAGCTTGGGGAACGAGCAGTACTTC; cdr3_aa: CASSLGNEQYF; d_call: -; clone_size: -; v_call: TRBV5-4; j_call: TRBJ2-7
cdr3_nt: TGTGCCAGCAGCTTATCCAGGCCCCGCTCTGGAAACACCATATATTTT; cdr3_aa: CASSLSRPRSGNTIYF; d_call: -; clone_size: -; v_call: TRBV7-2; j_call: TRBJ1-3
cdr3_nt: TGTGCCAGCAGTTACGACAGGGGAGGCTACGAGCAGTACTTC; cdr3_aa: CASSYDRGGYEQYF; d_call: TRBD1; clone_size: once; v_call: TRBV6-5; j_call: TRBJ2-7
cdr3_nt: TGTGCCAGCTCACCGGTCAGGGACTATGGCTACACCTTC; cdr3_aa: CASSPVRDYGYTF; d_call: -; clone_size: -; v_call: TRBV18; j_call: TRBJ1-2
cdr3_nt: TGTGCCAGCAGCAGAGACAGGGCTGCTCGCACTGAAGCTTTCTTT; cdr3_aa: CASSRDRAARTEAFF; d_call: TRBD1; clone_size: once; v_call: TRBV2; j_call: TRBJ1-1
cdr3_nt: TGCAGCGTGGGGACCGCTTTGGGGAGCGAGCAGTACTTC; cdr3_aa: CSVGTALGSEQYF; d_call: -; clone_size: -; v_call: TRBV29-1; j_call: TRBJ2-7
cdr3_nt: TGTGCCAGCAGCTGGGCCCCTCTAGCGCAGAATGAGCAGTTCTTC; cdr3_aa: CASSWAPLAQNEQFF; d_call: -; clone_size: -; v_call: TRBV7-2; j_call: TRBJ2-1
cdr3_nt: TGTGCCACGAAGTCAGGGCTGTCTTTTGAAAAACTGTTTTTT; cdr3_aa: CATKSGLSFEKLFF; d_call: -; clone_size: -; v_call: TRBV28; j_call: TRBJ1-4
cdr3_nt: TGTGCCAGCAGCTCGGGACAGGGACCTTGGAACACTGAAGCTTTCTTT; cdr3_aa: CASSSGQGPWNTEAFF; d_call: TRBD1; clone_size: -; v_call: TRBV7-8; j_call: TRBJ1-1